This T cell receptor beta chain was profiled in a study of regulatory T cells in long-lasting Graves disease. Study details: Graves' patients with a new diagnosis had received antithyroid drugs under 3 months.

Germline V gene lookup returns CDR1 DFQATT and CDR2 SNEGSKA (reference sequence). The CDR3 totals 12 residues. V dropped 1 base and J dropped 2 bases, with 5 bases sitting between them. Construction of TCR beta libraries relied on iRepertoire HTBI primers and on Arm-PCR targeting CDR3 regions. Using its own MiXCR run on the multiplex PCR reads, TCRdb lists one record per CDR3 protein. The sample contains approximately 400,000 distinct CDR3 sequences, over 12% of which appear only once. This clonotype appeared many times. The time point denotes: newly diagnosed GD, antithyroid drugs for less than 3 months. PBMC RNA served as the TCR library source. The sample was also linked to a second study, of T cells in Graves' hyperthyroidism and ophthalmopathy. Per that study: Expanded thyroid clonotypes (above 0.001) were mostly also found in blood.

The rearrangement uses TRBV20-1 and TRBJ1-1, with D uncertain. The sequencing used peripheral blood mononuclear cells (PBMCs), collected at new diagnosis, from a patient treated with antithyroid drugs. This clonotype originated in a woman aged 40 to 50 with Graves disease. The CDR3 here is CSARGTNTEAFF. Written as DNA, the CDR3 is TGCAGTGCTAGAGGGACCAACACTGAAGCTTTCTTT.